This T cell receptor (beta chain) comes out of a study of shared clonotypes between healthy human individuals. General study points: Naive subsets, compared against memory subsets, generally had larger estimated richness values. Sampling included only blood; tissue repertoires likely differ. Naive CD4 clonotype sharing across a few donors was approximately 5%.

Clones were sequenced by immunoSEQ multiplex PCR, and TCRdb holds only the in-frame ones, with some missing. The data show about 1.1 million clones, with roughly 77% seen just once and about 0.89% held by the top ten. The study enrolled healthy HIV-negative adults without recent acute infections or vaccinations as donors. Trimming removed 6 bases from V and 1 base from J, with 9 bases in between. This CDR3 spans 12 amino acids. Germline V gene sequence: CDR1 SQVTM, CDR2 ANQGSEA. In the case of this clone: Its antigen remains unknown.

The genes are TRBV29-1 and TRBJ2-5, with D hard to call. The sequence derives from a young man in good health. Some clones in this sample may be carry-over from other donors' samples. Sequencing was performed on memory CD4+ T cells from PBMCs. Subset specified: CD45RA-negative fraction. DNA for the CDR3: TGCAGCGTAAGGCAGACCCAAGAGACCCAGTACTTC. This sequence encodes CSVRQTQETQYF.